The following is a T cell receptor beta chain sequence with its context. Germline V gene sequence: CDR1 MDHEN, CDR2 SYDVKM. Losses at the gene ends were 3 bases for V and 7 bases for J; bases not matched to a gene: 6. There are 14 residues in the CDR3. The data derive from a study of OX40 agonist ivuxolimab in advanced cancers. The wider study: Ivuxolimab, an antibody that agonizes OX40 (CD134), was administered to the patients. Prior anti-PD-1, anti-PD-L1 or anti-CTLA-4 therapy was allowed; approximately 40% had some.

Generated by immunoSEQ multiplex PCR, the TCRdb table keeps only in-frame clones and is missing some. Here the sample spans over 30,000 clones, approximately 80% being singletons. The material was CD4+ or CD8+ T cells sorted from blood, obtained in a trial of the OX40 agonist ivuxolimab. This TCR derives from an adult with an advanced solid tumor such as melanoma, head and neck, liver or kidney cancer. The V and J genes are TRBV28 and TRBJ2-1; 7 bases are a match to TRBD2. The CDR3 bases are TGTGCCAGCAGTTTCCGCGGGAGAGTAAATGAGCAGTTCTTC. Translated: CASSFRGRVNEQFF.